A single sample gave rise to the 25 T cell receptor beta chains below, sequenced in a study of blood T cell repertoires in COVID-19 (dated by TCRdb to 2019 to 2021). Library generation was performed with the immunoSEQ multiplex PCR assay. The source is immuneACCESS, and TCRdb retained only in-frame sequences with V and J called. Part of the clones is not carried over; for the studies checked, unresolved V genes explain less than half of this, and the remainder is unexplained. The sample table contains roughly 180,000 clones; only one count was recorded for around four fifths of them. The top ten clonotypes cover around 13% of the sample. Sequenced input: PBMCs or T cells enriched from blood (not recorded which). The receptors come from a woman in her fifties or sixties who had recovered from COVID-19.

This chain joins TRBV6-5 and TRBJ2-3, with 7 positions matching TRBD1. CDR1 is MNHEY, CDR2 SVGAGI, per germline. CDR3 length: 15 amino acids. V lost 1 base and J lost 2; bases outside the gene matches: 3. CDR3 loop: CASSYWGQITDTQYF. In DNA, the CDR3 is TGTGCCAGCAGTTACTGGGGACAGATCACAGATACGCAGTATTTT.

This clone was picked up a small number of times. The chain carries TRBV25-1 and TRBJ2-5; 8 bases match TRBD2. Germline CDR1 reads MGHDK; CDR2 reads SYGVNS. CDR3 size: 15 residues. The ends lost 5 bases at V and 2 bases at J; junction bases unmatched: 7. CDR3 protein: CASSPGTSGQETQYF. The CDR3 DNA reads TGTGCCAGCAGTCCCGGGACTAGTGGGCAAGAGACCCAGTACTTC. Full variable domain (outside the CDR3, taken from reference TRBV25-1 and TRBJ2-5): EADIYQTPRYLVIGTGKKITLECSQTMGHDKMYWYQQDPGMELHLIHYSYGVNSTEKGDLSSESTVSRIRTEHFPLTLESARPSHTSQYLCASSPGTSGQETQYFGPGTRLLVL.

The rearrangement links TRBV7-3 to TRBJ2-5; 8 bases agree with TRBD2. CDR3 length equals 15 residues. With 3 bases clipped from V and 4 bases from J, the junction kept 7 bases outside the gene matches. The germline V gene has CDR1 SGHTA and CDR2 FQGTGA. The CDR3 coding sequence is TGTGCCAGCAGCTTCGGAGCGGGAGTCATAGAGACCCAGTACTTC. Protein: CASSFGAGVIETQYF.

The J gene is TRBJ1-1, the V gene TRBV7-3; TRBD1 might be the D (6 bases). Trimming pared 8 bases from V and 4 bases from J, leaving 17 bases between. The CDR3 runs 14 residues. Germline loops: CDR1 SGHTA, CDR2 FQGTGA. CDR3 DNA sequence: TGTGCCAGCCTAAGGGGGTCTCGGGGCACTGAAGCTTTCTTT. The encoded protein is CASLRGSRGTEAFF.

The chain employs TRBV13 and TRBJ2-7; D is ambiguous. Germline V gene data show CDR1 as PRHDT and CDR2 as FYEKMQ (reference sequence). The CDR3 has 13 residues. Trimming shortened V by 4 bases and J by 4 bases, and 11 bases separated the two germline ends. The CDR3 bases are TGTGCCAGCAGCTCTACCCATACTTACGAGCAGTACTTC. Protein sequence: CASSSTHTYEQYF.

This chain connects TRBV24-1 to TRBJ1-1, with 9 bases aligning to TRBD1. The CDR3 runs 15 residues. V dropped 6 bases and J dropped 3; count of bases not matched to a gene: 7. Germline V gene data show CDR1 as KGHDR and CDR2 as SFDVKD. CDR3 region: CATSPGTGFDTEAFF. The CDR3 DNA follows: TGTGCCACCAGTCCCGGGACAGGGTTCGACACTGAAGCTTTCTTT.

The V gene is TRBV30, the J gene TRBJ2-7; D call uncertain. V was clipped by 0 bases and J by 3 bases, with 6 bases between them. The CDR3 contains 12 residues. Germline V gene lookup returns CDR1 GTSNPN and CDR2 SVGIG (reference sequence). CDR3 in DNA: TGTGCCTGGAGTGTCAACTTCTACGAGCAGTACTTC. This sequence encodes CAWSVNFYEQYF.

The CDR3 here is CAIGGPANTGELFF. DNA for the CDR3: TGTGCCATCGGAGGGCCCGCGAACACCGGGGAGCTGTTTTTT. The V gene is TRBV24-1, the J gene TRBJ2-2, with a possible D match to TRBD2 (6 bases). The germline gives CDR1 KGHDR, CDR2 SFDVKD. This CDR3 spans 14 amino acids. The V gene lost 11 bases and the J gene lost 0 bases, with 12 bases spanning the gap.

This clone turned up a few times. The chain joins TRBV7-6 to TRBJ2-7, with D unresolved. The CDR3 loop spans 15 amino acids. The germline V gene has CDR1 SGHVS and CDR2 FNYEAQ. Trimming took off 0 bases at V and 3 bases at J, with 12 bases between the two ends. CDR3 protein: CASSLAQGRNYEQYF. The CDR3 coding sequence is TGTGCCAGCAGCTTAGCGCAAGGCAGGAACTACGAGCAGTACTTC. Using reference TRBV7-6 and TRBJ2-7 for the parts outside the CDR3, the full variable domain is GAGVSQSPRYKVTKRGQDVALRCDPISGHVSLYWYRQALGQGPEFLTYFNYEAQQDKSGLPNDRFSAERPEGSISTLTIQRTEQRDSAMYRCASSLAQGRNYEQYFGPGTRLTVT.

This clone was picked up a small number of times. CDR3 protein: CASTRTLSTDTQYF. Written as DNA, the CDR3 is TGTGCCAGCACTCGAACGCTATCCACAGATACGCAGTATTTT. The chain carries TRBV11-2 and TRBJ2-3; D gene ambiguous. Germline V CDR1 and CDR2: SGHAT, FQNNGV. Trimming took 7 bases from V and 2 from J, leaving 13 bases between them. This CDR3 contains 14 residues. Together with reference TRBV11-2 and TRBJ2-3, the CDR3 gives the full variable domain: EAGVAQSPRYKIIEKRQSVAFWCNPISGHATLYWYQQILGQGPKLLIQFQNNGVVDDSQLPKDRFSAERLKGVDSTLKIQPAKLEDSAVYLCASTRTLSTDTQYFGPGTRLTVL.

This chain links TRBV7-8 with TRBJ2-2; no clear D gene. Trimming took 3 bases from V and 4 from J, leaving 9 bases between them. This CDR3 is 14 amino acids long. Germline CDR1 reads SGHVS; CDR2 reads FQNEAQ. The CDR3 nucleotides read TGTGCCAGCAGCTTTGTTGGGCCCACCGGGGAGCTGTTTTTT. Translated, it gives CASSFVGPTGELFF. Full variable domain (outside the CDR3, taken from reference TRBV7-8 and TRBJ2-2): GAGVSQSPRYKVAKRGQDVALRCDPISGHVSLFWYQQALGQGPEFLTYFQNEAQLDKSGLPSDRFFAERPEGSVSTLKIQRTQQEDSAVYLCASSFVGPTGELFFGEGSRLTVL.

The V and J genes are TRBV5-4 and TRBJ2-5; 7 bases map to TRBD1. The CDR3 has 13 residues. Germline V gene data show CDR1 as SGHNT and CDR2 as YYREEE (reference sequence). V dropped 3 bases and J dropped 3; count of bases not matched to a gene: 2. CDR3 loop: CASSSGQKETQYF. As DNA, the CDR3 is TGTGCCAGCAGCTCGGGACAGAAAGAGACCCAGTACTTC.

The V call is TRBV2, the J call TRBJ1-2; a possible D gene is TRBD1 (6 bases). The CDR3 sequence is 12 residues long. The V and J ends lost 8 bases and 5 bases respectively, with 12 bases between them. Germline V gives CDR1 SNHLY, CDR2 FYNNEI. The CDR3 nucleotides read TGTGCCAGCTCCAACAGGGATTATGGCTACACCTTC. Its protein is CASSNRDYGYTF. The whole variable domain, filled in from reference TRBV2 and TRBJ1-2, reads EPEVTQTPSHQVTQMGQEVILRCVPISNHLYFYWYRQILGQKVEFLVSFYNNEISEKSEIFDDQFSVERPDGSNFTLKIRSTKLEDSAMYFCASSNRDYGYTFGSGTRLTVV.

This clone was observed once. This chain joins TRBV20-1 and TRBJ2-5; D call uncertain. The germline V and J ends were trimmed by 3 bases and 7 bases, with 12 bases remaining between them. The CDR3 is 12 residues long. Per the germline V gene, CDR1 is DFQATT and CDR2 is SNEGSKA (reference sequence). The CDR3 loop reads CSASGHSGTQYF. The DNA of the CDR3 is TGCAGTGCTAGTGGTCATTCCGGGACCCAGTACTTC.

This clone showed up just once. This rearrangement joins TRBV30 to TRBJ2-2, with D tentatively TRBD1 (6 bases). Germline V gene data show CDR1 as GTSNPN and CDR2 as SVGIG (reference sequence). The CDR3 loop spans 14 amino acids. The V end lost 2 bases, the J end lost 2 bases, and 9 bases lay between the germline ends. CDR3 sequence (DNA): TGTGCCTGGAGTCTACAGGGAAACACCGGGGAGCTGTTTTTT. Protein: CAWSLQGNTGELFF.

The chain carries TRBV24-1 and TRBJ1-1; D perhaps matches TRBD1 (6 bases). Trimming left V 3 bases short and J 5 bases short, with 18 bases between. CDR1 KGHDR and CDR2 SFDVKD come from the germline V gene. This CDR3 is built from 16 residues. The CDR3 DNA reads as TGTGCCACCAGTGATCCACCTCAGGGGATCTGGACTGAAGCTTTCTTT. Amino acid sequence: CATSDPPQGIWTEAFF.

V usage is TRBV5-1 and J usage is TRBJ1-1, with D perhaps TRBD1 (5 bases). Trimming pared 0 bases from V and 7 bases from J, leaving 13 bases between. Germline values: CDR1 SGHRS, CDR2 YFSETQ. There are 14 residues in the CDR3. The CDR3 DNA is TGCGCCAGCAGCTTGGGGGGCCCCGGGGGTGAAGCTTTCTTT. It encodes CASSLGGPGGEAFF.

The CDR3 is CASSTTGGLYGYTF. For the CDR3, the DNA is TGTGCCAGCAGTACGACAGGGGGTCTCTATGGCTACACCTTC. The rearrangement joins TRBV28 to TRBJ1-2; 9 bases line up with TRBD1. The germline V gene encodes CDR1 MDHEN and CDR2 SYDVKM. J lost 4 bases, V lost 5 bases, and 5 bases had no gene match. This CDR3 has 14 amino acids.

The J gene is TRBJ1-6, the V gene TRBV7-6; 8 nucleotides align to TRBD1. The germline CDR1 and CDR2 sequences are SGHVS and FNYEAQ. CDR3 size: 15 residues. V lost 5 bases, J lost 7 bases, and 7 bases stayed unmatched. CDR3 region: CASSPRTGNNSPLHF. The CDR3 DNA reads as TGTGCCAGCAGCCCCCGGACAGGGAACAATTCACCCCTCCACTTT.

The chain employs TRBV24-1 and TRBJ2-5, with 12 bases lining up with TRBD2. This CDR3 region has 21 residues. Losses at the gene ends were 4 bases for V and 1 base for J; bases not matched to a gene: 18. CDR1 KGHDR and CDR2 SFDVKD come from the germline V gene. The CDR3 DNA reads TGTGCCACCAGTGACCCTGTGTTAGGGGAGCTAGCGGGAGGGAGCCAAGAGACCCAGTACTTC. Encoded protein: CATSDPVLGELAGGSQETQYF.

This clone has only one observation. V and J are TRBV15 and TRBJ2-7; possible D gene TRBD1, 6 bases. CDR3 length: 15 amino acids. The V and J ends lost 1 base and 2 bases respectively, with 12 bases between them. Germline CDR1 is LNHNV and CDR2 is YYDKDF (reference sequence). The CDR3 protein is CATSRGTGQTYEQYF. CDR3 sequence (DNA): TGTGCCACCAGCAGAGGGACCGGACAGACCTACGAGCAGTACTTC. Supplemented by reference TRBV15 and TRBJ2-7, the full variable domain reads DAMVIQNPRYQVTQFGKPVTLSCSQTLNHNVMYWYQQKSSQAPKLLFHYYDKDFNNEADTPDNFQSRRPNTSFCFLDIRSPGLGDTAMYLCATSRGTGQTYEQYFGPGTRLTVT.

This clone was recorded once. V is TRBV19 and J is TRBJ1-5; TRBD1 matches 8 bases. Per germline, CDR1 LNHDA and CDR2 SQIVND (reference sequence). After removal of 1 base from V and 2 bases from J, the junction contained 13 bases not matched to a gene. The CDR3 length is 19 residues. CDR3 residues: CASSIGPSPPGQGNQPQHF. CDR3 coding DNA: TGTGCCAGTAGTATAGGACCCTCACCCCCGGGACAGGGCAATCAGCCCCAGCATTTT.

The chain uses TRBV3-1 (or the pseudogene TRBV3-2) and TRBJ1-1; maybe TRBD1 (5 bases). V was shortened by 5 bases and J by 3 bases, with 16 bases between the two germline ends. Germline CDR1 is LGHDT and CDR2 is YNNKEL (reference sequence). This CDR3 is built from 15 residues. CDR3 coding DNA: TGTGCCAGCAGCACTCGACAGTGGGGGGACACTGAAGCTTTCTTT. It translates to CASSTRQWGDTEAFF.

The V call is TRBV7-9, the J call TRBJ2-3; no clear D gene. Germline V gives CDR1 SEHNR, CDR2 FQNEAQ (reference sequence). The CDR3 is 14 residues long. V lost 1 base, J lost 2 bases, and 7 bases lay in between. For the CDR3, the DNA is TGTGCCAGCAGCTTAGATATAGCCACAGATACGCAGTATTTT. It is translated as CASSLDIATDTQYF.

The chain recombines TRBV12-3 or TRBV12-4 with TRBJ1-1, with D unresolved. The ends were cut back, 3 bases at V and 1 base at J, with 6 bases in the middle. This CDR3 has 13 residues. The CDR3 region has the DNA TGTGCCAGCAGTTTTCAGGAGAACACTGAAGCTTTCTTT. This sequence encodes CASSFQENTEAFF.